These 21 T cell receptor beta chains were all obtained from the same sample, sequenced in a study of cytomegalovirus exposure and HLA in healthy donors. The PCR ran on 60 Vbeta and 13 Jbeta primers. Profiled with immunoSEQ multiplex PCR; TCRdb holds only in-frame clones, not every one. The table shows 35,000 to 45,000 clones, with about 47% occurring only once. The material sequenced was PBMCs. These TCRs come from a human donor in good health.

This sequence joins TRBV7-2 and TRBJ1-5, with TRBD1 as a possible D gene (6 bases). The V gene lost 0 bases and the J gene lost 1 base, with 10 bases spanning the gap. The CDR3 runs 16 residues. Germline lookup yields CDR1 SGHTA and CDR2 FQGNSA. The CDR3 DNA sequence: TGTGCCAGCAGCTTAGCGTCAGGACAGAGCAATCAGCCCCAGCATTTT. It is translated as CASSLASGQSNQPQHF.

This clone was recorded only once. The V call is TRBV20-1, the J call TRBJ2-3; 7 bases are a match to TRBD2. The CDR3 covers 11 residues. Germline assignment: CDR1 DFQATT and CDR2 SNEGSKA (reference sequence). V was clipped by 7 bases and J by 5 bases; unmatched bases: 3. CDR3 nucleotide sequence: TGCAGTGGGGGGGGGAGAGATACGCAGTATTTT. It translates to CSGGGRDTQYF.

The sample holds a few counts of this clone. The V gene is TRBV5-4, the J gene TRBJ1-5, with 7 bases matching TRBD1. CDR3 length equals 15 residues. The germline CDR1 and CDR2 sequences are SGHNT and YYREEE (reference sequence). V shed 4 bases, J shed 7 bases, and the junction held 11 bases outside the gene matches. Here the CDR3 DNA reads TGTGCCAGCAGCCCAGGGGGAGAAAGGGGCCAGCCCCAGCATTTT. Protein product: CASSPGGERGQPQHF.

The chain links TRBV4-3 to TRBJ2-3, with 9 bases lining up with TRBD2. Germline CDR1 reads LGHNA; CDR2 reads YSLEER. There are 17 residues in the CDR3. Trimming removed 1 base from V and 4 bases from J; junction bases left unmatched: 9. The CDR3 DNA follows: TGCGCCAGCAGCCAAGGGGTTAGCGGGAGTCGGCCAGATACGCAGTATTTT. Its translation is CASSQGVSGSRPDTQYF.

The V gene is TRBV5-1, the J gene TRBJ1-1; D is undetermined. Trimming removed 1 base at V and 2 bases at J, with 6 bases between. This CDR3 region has 13 residues. Germline V gene data show CDR1 as SGHRS and CDR2 as YFSETQ. In nucleotides, the CDR3 is TGCGCCAGCAGCTTGCGGGAAAACACTGAAGCTTTCTTT. Its translation: CASSLRENTEAFF.

This rearrangement joins TRBV4-3 to TRBJ2-4; a weak D match, TRBD2 (6 bases). CDR3 length: 19 residues. Trimming pared 0 bases from V and 1 base from J, leaving 19 bases between. The germline V gene encodes CDR1 LGHNA and CDR2 YSLEER. This CDR3 is CASSQDGSQWGVAKNIQYF. The CDR3 nucleotides read TGCGCCAGCAGCCAAGATGGTTCACAGTGGGGGGTGGCCAAAAACATTCAGTACTTC.

The chain recombines TRBV29-1 with TRBJ2-5, with D perhaps matching TRBD1 (6 bases). Germline CDR1 is SQVTM and CDR2 is ANQGSEA. There are 14 residues in the CDR3. V lost 7 bases to trimming and J lost 4 bases, with 19 bases between them. The CDR3 loop reads CSATPAGAGETQYF. As DNA, the CDR3 is TGCAGCGCAACGCCTGCAGGGGCCGGAGAGACCCAGTACTTC.

The CDR3 loop reads CASRTGTGVSPLHF. Written as DNA, the CDR3 is TGCGCCAGCAGGACCGGGACAGGGGTTTCACCCCTCCACTTT. The rearrangement links TRBV5-1 to TRBJ1-6, with 10 bases aligning to TRBD1. The germline gives CDR1 SGHRS, CDR2 YFSETQ. The CDR3 runs 14 residues. V lost 5 bases, J lost 9 bases, and 5 bases stayed unmatched. The whole variable domain, filled in from reference TRBV5-1 and TRBJ1-6, reads KAGVTQTPRYLIKTRGQQVTLSCSPISGHRSVSWYQQTPGQGLQFLFEYFSETQRNKGNFPGRFSGRQFSNSRSEMNVSTLELGDSALYLCASRTGTGVSPLHFGNGTRLTVT.

This clone occurred once. The V and J genes are TRBV5-4 and TRBJ2-7; 9 bases are shared with TRBD2. V shed 3 bases, J shed 0 bases, and the junction held 4 bases outside the gene matches. The germline CDR1 and CDR2 sequences are SGHNT and YYREEE (reference sequence). The CDR3 is made up of 15 amino acids. CDR3 bases: TGTGCCAGCAGCTCGCGGGGGGGTAGCTCCTACGAGCAGTACTTC. It yields the protein CASSSRGGSSYEQYF.

This clone was seen only a few times. Distinct nucleotide sequences in the sample also encode this CDR3. The CDR3, as DNA: TGTGCCAGCAACTCACGGGGGACTAACACAGATACGCAGTATTTT. It is translated as CASNSRGTNTDTQYF. J is TRBJ2-3 and V is TRBV2; 7 bases map to TRBD2. Trimming took 7 bases from V and 2 from J; bases not matched to a gene: 9. The CDR3 is 15 residues long. Germline V CDR1 and CDR2: SNHLY, FYNNEI.

The chain employs TRBV7-2 and TRBJ1-1; a possible D gene is TRBD1 (5 bases). V lost 4 bases and J 5 bases, leaving 17 bases between the germline ends. The CDR3 totals 15 residues. In germline, CDR1 is SGHTA, CDR2 FQGNSA. The CDR3 spells CASSSFRGGGTEAFF. The CDR3 DNA follows: TGTGCCAGCAGCTCCTTTCGAGGCGGGGGGACTGAAGCTTTCTTT.

The V gene is TRBV4-3, the J gene TRBJ2-3, with 11 positions matching TRBD2. Germline trimming cut 7 bases from V and 4 bases from J; bases unmatched to any gene: 7. The CDR3 covers 15 residues. Looked up from germline, CDR1 is LGHNA and CDR2 is YSLEER. As DNA, the CDR3 is TGCGCCAGCAAATTTAGCGGGGGGGAACCAGATACGCAGTATTTT. Its protein product is CASKFSGGEPDTQYF.

This clone was seen just once. The chain employs TRBV5-1 and TRBJ1-4, with 8 bases aligning to TRBD1. The V segment lost 0 bases and the J segment 16 bases; nucleotides outside the gene matches: 11. The germline V gene encodes CDR1 SGHRS and CDR2 YFSETQ. The CDR3 runs to 14 residues. As DNA, the CDR3 is TGCGCCAGCAGCTTGGCGGACGCAAGGGACAGGCCGTTTTTT. Protein product: CASSLADARDRPFF.

The chain uses TRBV7-3 and TRBJ2-5, with 8 bases that match TRBD2. This CDR3 has 14 amino acids. Germline CDR1 and CDR2: SGHTA and FQGTGA. After removal of 5 bases from V and 5 bases from J, the junction contained 7 bases not matched to a gene. CDR3: CASSPNGGEETQYF. The CDR3 DNA is TGTGCCAGCAGCCCTAACGGGGGGGAGGAGACCCAGTACTTC.

This clone was observed a handful of times. CDR3 protein: CASSHRQAEQPQHF. The DNA for the CDR3 is TGTGCCAGCAGCCACCGACAGGCAGAACAGCCCCAGCATTTT. The chain links TRBV7-9 to TRBJ1-5, with D possibly TRBD1 on 6 matching bases. Germline V gene data show CDR1 as SEHNR and CDR2 as FQNEAQ (reference sequence). V was clipped by 5 bases and J by 7 bases, with 15 bases between them. The CDR3 spans 14 residues.

This clone was counted ten times or more. The chain has TRBV19 and TRBJ1-4; D uncertain. This CDR3 spans 13 amino acids. Germline loops: CDR1 LNHDA, CDR2 SQIVND (reference sequence). Trimming stripped 10 bases from V and 5 bases from J, with 14 bases between. Here the CDR3 DNA reads TGTGCCACTGCCAAACGCCAGAATGAAAAACTGTTTTTT. Amino acids: CATAKRQNEKLFF. The full variable domain, in which reference TRBV19 and TRBJ1-4 provide the parts outside the CDR3, is DGGITQSPKYLFRKEGQNVTLSCEQNLNHDAMYWYRQDPGQGLRLIYYSQIVNDFQKGDIAEGYSVSREKKESFPLTVTSAQKNPTAFYLCATAKRQNEKLFFGSGTQLSVL.

The V and J genes are TRBV6-5 and TRBJ1-3; D gene unclear. This CDR3 spans 14 amino acids. CDR1 and CDR2 from the germline V gene are MNHEY and SVGAGI. Trimming removed 5 bases from V and 2 bases from J, with 10 bases in between. CDR3 in DNA: TGTGCCAGCAGTGCCGGGAGCCCTGGAAACACCATATATTTT. Protein: CASSAGSPGNTIYF.

This clone has only one observation. The chain carries TRBV11-2 and TRBJ1-3; no reliable D call. Trimming pared 5 bases from V and 4 bases from J, leaving 12 bases between. CDR1 is SGHAT and CDR2 is FQNNGV in the germline V gene. This CDR3 comprises 14 residues. The CDR3 DNA follows: TGTGCCAGCAGCCGTCCGGGTGGAGGAAACACCATATATTTT. Protein: CASSRPGGGNTIYF. Together with reference TRBV11-2 and TRBJ1-3, the CDR3 gives the full variable domain: EAGVAQSPRYKIIEKRQSVAFWCNPISGHATLYWYQQILGQGPKLLIQFQNNGVVDDSQLPKDRFSAERLKGVDSTLKIQPAKLEDSAVYLCASSRPGGGNTIYFGEGSWLTVV.

This chain joins TRBV7-8 and TRBJ2-7, with 10 bases matching TRBD2. Germline V lookup: CDR1 SGHVS, CDR2 FQNEAQ. This CDR3 contains 21 residues. J was trimmed by 0 bases and V by 2 bases; bases with no gene match: 19. This chain's CDR3 is CASSLRAKGLAGELSSYEQYF. The CDR3 bases are TGTGCCAGCAGCTTAAGGGCGAAAGGGCTAGCGGGGGAATTGAGCTCCTACGAGCAGTACTTC.

The chain carries TRBV11-3 and TRBJ2-3; 7 positions agree with TRBD2. With 1 base clipped from V and 6 bases from J, the junction kept 7 bases outside the gene matches. CDR3 length: 15 amino acids. Per the germline V gene, CDR1 is SGHNT and CDR2 is YENEEA. Here the CDR3 reads CASSLGGGRGDTQYF. Here the CDR3 DNA reads TGTGCCAGCAGCTTAGGGGGAGGGCGCGGGGATACGCAGTATTTT.

This clone has a handful of counts. This sequence joins TRBV7-2 and TRBJ1-2; no reliable D call. The CDR3 runs to 13 residues. Trimming removed 4 bases at V and 7 bases at J, with 13 bases between. CDR1 and CDR2 (germline): SGHTA, FQGNSA. The CDR3 here is CASSSYTALGYTF. CDR3 bases: TGTGCCAGCAGCTCTTACACCGCCCTTGGCTACACCTTC.